Here is one T cell receptor (beta chain) with its context. Its antigen is not yet known. No much larger clone exists at a distance of one base, and base qualities are not known. The data derive from a study of shared clonotypes between healthy human individuals (dated by TCRdb to the early 2020s). Looking at the study overall: The cohort included a few men and two women between 18 and 49 years of age. For each donor, CD4 naive and CD4 memory were each run on three plates, CD8 naive on two plates, and CD8 memory on one plate. The study deeply sequenced blood TCR repertoires of about 5 healthy adults to estimate repertoire size and the extent of clonotype sharing between individuals. To increase sequencing depth and limit assay-specific biases, different laboratories used diverse techniques to prepare libraries and sequence TCR repertoires. Leukapheresis yielded between about 0.85 and 10 billion PBMCs per donor. The paper's findings and limits, for the study overall: Sharing across several donors was observed for about 5% of naive CD4, 3.5% of naive CD8, 2% to 2.5% of memory CD4, and around 0.44% of memory CD8 clonotypes. Larger estimated clonotype richness was generally found for naive subsets than for memory subsets. Based on pairwise subsampling, the degree of clonotype sharing among donors was expected to be affected by sequencing depth. Rarefaction of sorted-subset datasets indicated incomplete sequencing despite the large sequencing depth. Sampling was limited to blood, and TCR repertoires in tissue likely differ from TCR repertoires in blood. Compared with non-shared clonotypes, the clonotypes found in all four sorted-subset donors had higher generation probabilities. Because the study included only a small number of donors, the genetic and exposure-history diversity represented was limited.

TCR CDR3 regions were amplified from genomic DNA by multiplex PCR using the deep immunoSEQ assay. Extracted genomic DNA from each cell subset was distributed evenly across all wells of several immunoSEQ 96-well plates, and each plate was treated as a replicate. For sorted subsets, each replicate PCR was loaded with 150 to 250 ng genomic DNA, equivalent to 30,000 or so T cell genomes. Purified libraries were quantified with a Qubit 3.0 fluorometer, sized on a Bioanalyzer 2100, and re-quantified with the KAPA Library Quantification kit. Every immunoSEQ 96-well plate was sequenced on a dedicated single-read 150-cycle Illumina NextSeq 550 flow cell. Per the source publication's procedure: The immunoSEQ output contained only junctional sequences without quality scores, so filtering could not match that applied to full-length reads. To assign V/J genes and CDR3, sequences were annotated against IMGT germline references using PyIR, a Python wrapper for IgBLAST v1.9. Any read was removed if the V/J assignment was weak (E-value above 1e-6), the CDR3 was missing, or the read contained stop codons, out-of-frame junctions, or ambiguous translated residues. V3J clonotypes were defined as sequences sharing an identical inferred V gene, J gene, and CDR3 amino acid sequence. Percentage overlap between repertoires was computed as shared unique clonotypes divided by the size of the smaller repertoire. Richness of each repertoire was evaluated using RTK rarefaction, the Chao1 estimator, and Recon v2.1 estimates of unobserved clonotypes. For all TCRbeta clonotypes obtained by the gDNA method from a handful of donors, generation probabilities were computed with OLGA. TCRdb stores this immuneACCESS table with in-frame sequences only. Part of the clones is absent; in the studies checked, under half of the shortfall reflects unresolved V genes, and no reason is known for the rest. That table supplies the V and J calls and clone size; D and trimming were determined from the DNA. This sample has about 2.4 million clones in its table, and roughly 92% of those were observed once. The ten largest make up 0.13% to 0.15% of the sample.

Healthy HIV-negative adults with no recently reported acute infections or vaccinations were included as donors. Only Caucasian adults living in Nashville, Tennessee, USA were represented among the donors. CD4+ T cells were enriched by magnetic negative selection, after which naive cells were positively selected on CD45RA and the negative fraction was taken as the memory subset. Blood was obtained by leukapheresis, after which PBMCs were separated by Ficoll-Histopaque density gradient centrifugation and cryopreserved in liquid nitrogen vapor phase. Analytical flow cytometry was used to check the purity and quantity of each magnetically sorted T cell population. Genomic DNA was isolated from every sorted fraction and measured by UV absorbance on a Nanodrop 2000c. Taken from the germline V gene, the CDR1 and CDR2 loops are SQVTM and ANQGSEA. V drops 5 bases and J drops 9 bases, leaving 17 bases in between. Taken from cysteine to phenylalanine, the CDR3 has 13 residues. The CDR3 DNA has 39 bases and is translated from base 1.

Sequenced material: naive CD4+ T cells sorted from blood. The sample's cell subset or site label is to be understood as: CD45RA+ positively selected. The chain is encoded by TRBV29-1 joined to TRBJ2-1, and perhaps TRBD2 as D gene, on 6 matching bases. The TCR originated in a man aged 18 to 30 in good health. The CDR3 reads as follows: CSVSGTLLIEQFF. The DNA sequence reads TGCAGCGTTTCCGGGACTCTCCTGATTGAGCAGTTCTTC.